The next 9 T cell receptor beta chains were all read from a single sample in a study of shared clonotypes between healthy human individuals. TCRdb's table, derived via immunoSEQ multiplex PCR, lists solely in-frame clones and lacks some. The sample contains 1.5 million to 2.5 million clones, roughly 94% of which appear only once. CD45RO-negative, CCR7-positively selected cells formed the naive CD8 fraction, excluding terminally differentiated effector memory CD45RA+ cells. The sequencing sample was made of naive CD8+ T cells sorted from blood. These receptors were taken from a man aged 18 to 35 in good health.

The CDR3 loop reads CASSLAGSRYEQYF. DNA of the CDR3: TGTGCCAGCAGCTTAGCGGGCAGTCGGTACGAGCAGTACTTC. The rearrangement uses TRBV13 and TRBJ2-7; no firm D call. This CDR3 contains 14 residues. Germline V gene data show CDR1 as PRHDT and CDR2 as FYEKMQ (reference sequence). The germline V and J ends were trimmed by 1 base and 4 bases, with 11 bases remaining between them. Variable domain in full (rest from reference TRBV13 and TRBJ2-7): AAGVIQSPRHLIKEKRETATLKCYPIPRHDTVYWYQQGPGQDPQFLISFYEKMQSDKGSIPDRFSAQQFSDYHSELNMSSLELGDSALYFCASSLAGSRYEQYFGPGTRLTVT.

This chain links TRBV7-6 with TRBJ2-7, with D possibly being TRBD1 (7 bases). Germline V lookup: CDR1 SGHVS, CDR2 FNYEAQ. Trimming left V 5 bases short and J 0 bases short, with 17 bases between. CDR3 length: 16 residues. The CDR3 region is CASSKSSGGYSYEQYF. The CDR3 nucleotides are TGTGCCAGCAGCAAATCGTCAGGGGGGTACTCCTACGAGCAGTACTTC.

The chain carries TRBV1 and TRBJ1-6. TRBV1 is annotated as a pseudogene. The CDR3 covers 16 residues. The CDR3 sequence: CTDFEGGHFNNSPLHF. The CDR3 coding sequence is TGCACCGATTTTGAGGGGGGGCACTTTAATAATTCACCCCTCCACTTT.

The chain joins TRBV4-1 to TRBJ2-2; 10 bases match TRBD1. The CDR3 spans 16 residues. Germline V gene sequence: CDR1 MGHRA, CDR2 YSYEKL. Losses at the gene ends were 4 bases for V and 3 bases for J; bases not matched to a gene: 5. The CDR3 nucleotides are TGCGCCAGCAGCCGAGTCGGACAGGGGGACACCGGGGAGCTGTTTTTT. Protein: CASSRVGQGDTGELFF.

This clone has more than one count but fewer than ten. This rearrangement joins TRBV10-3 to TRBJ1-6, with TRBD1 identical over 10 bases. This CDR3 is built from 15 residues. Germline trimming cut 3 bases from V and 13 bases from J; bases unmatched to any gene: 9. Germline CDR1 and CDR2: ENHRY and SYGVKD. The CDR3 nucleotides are TGTGCCATCAGTGAAGGGACAGGGGAATTGTTTCCCCTCCACTTT. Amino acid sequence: CAISEGTGELFPLHF.

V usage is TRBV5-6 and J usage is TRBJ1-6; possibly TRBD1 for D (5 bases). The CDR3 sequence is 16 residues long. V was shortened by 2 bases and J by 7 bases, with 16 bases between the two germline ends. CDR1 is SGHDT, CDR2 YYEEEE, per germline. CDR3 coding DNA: TGTGCCAGCAGCTTATTTCGATTCGGGGGGAATTCACCCCTCCACTTT. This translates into CASSLFRFGGNSPLHF.

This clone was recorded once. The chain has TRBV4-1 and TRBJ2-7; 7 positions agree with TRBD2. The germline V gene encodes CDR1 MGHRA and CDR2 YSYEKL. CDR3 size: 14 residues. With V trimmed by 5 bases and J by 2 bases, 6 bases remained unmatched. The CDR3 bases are TGCGCCAGCAGCAATCTAGCGGAGGCCTACGAGCAGTACTTC. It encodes CASSNLAEAYEQYF.

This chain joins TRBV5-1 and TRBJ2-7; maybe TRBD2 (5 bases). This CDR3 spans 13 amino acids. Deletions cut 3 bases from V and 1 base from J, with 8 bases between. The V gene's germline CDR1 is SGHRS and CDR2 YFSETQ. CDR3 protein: CASSWTGSYEQYF. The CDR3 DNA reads TGCGCCAGCAGCTGGACGGGATCCTACGAGCAGTACTTC.

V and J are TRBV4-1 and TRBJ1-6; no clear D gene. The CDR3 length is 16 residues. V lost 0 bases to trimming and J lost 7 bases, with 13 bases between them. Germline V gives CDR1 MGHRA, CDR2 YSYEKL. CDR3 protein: CASSQDMASTNSPLHF. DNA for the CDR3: TGCGCCAGCAGCCAAGATATGGCCAGTACCAATTCACCCCTCCACTTT.